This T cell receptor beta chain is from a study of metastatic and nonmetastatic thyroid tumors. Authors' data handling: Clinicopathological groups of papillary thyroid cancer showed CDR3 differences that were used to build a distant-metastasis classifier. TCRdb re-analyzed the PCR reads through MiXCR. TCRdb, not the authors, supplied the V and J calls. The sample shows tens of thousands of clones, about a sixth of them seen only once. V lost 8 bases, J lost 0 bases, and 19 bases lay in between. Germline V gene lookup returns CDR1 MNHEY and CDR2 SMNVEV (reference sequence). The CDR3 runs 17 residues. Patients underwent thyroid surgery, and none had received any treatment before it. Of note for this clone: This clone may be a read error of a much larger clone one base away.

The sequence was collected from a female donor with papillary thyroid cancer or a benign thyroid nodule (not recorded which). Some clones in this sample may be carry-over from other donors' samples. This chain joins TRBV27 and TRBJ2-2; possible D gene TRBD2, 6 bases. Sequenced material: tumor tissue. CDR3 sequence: CASATLACLPNTGELFF. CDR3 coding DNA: TGTGCCAGCGCGACTCTAGCGTGCCTCCCGAACACCGGGGAGCTGTTTTTT.